This record concerns one TCR beta chain sequence. Which antigen it targets is not known. Per-nucleotide qualities are absent, and no much larger clonotype sits a single base away. As encoded in the germline V gene, CDR1 is SGHTA while CDR2 is FQGNSA. The CDR3 runs 17 residues from the cysteine to the phenylalanine. Solely the CDR3 DNA is kept, with 51 bases framed from the first base. The V end gives up 5 bases and the J end 2 bases, leaving 10 bases in the junction not matched to a gene. The data were taken from a study of blood T cells in healthy people across ages (dated by TCRdb to the mid-2010s). Background for the entire study: In model experiments, roughly one uniquely barcoded TCR beta cDNA molecule per two T cells was captured by template switching. Using deep sequencing normalized with unique cDNA molecular identifiers, the study measured how TCR beta repertoire diversity changes with age. Donors were grouped into four age groups: young (average approximately 16 years), middle-aged (39), aged (around 56) and long-lived (about 90). Donors of different ages were randomly distributed across sequencing lanes to avoid experimental bias. The study analyzed two additional independent replicas of 1 million unique cDNA reads from the same blood draw for two donors, one aged 18 to 30 and one aged 80 or older. Summary of the overall study and its limitations: Because profiling used bulk unsorted PBMCs, naive and antigen-experienced compartments could not be compared conclusively. Estimates of total diversity based on one million sequenced T cells were considered lower bounds and underestimates. Compared with the aged group, the long-lived group had more naive CD4+ T cells, fewer expanded clones and increased TCR diversity, suggesting age selection. A strong correlation was found between observed TCR beta diversity and the percentage of naive T cells measured by flow cytometry. Observed TCR beta diversity per million T cells fell roughly linearly with age, and a significant reduction was already apparent by age about 43. Because donor CMV infection status was unknown, age-related changes in expanded clonotypes were potentially confounded.

Donors were 30 to 45 systemically healthy Caucasian individuals from Russia aged roughly 6 to 95 years. Each donor gave ten milliliters of peripheral blood, drawn into EDTA-treated Vacutainer tubes. PBMCs were isolated by Ficoll-Paque density-gradient centrifugation, with at least 6 million obtained per sample. Trizol reagent was used to extract total RNA from the PBMCs, yielding at least 5 micrograms per sample. For every donor, flow cytometry on a PBMC aliquot measured the percentage of naive CD45RAhigh/CD27high T cells. Library construction relied on 5' RACE. The sequencer listed for this sample is Illumina HiSeq 2500. A second 7 to 11 cycle PCR used a sample-barcoded 5' primer and a J-beta primer mix. Each TCR beta cDNA molecule received a unique molecular identifier from a template-switch 5' adaptor carrying 12 random nucleotides. Each sample yielded at least 3 million CDR3-containing paired-end reads. First-strand cDNA synthesis was performed from all RNA using the Mint cDNA synthesis kit, with priming by a TRBC-specific oligonucleotide. Following uracil-DNA glycosylase treatment, all cDNA underwent a first 18-cycle PCR with the universal primers M1SS and BC2_uni_R. Per the source publication's procedure: For normalization, 1 million high-quality reads, each with a distinct molecular identifier, were randomly selected from each sample. Instead of being binned into consensus sequences, reads with shared molecular identifiers were discarded. CDR3 identification, clonotype clustering and error correction used MiTCR with a Q25 quality threshold and the strictest error-elimination algorithm. A nonparametric unseen species model with Euler transformation was used to estimate a lower bound on total TCR beta diversity. TCRdb reran the public reads through fastp at Q25 and MiXCR, keeping productive beta chains. Identical CDR3 proteins give one entry, which carries the most common genes and DNA. Here the V and J calls rest on TCRdb's processing, not on the authors' analysis. Counted in this sample were about 1.8 million distinct CDR3 sequences; approximately 50% of them appeared once. The ten largest clones capture over 2% of the sample.

The sequenced material came from blood. This sequence was found in a woman in her thirties or forties in good health. Recombination connected TRBV7-2 to TRBJ2-1; TRBD2 lines up with 9 middle nucleotides. The nucleotide sequence is given as TGTGCCAGCAGCAAAGACCCGGCGGGGGGGCCCTACAATGAGCAGTTCTTC. Its translation reads: CASSKDPAGGPYNEQFF.